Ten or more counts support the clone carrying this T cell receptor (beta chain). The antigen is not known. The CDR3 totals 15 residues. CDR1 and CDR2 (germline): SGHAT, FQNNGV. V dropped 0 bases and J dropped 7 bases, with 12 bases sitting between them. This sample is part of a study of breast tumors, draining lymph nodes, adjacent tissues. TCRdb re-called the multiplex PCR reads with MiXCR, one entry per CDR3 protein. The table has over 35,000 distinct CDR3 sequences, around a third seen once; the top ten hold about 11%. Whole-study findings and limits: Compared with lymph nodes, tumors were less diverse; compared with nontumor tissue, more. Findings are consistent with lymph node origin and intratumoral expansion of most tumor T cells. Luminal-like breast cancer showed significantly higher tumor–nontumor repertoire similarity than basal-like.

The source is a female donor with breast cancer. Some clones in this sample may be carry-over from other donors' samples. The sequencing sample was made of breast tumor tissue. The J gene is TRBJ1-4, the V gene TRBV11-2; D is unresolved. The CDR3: CASSLDRNEGEKLFF. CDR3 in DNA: TGTGCCAGCAGCTTAGACCGAAACGAGGGTGAAAAACTGTTTTTT. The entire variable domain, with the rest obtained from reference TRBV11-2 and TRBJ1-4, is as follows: EAGVAQSPRYKIIEKRQSVAFWCNPISGHATLYWYQQILGQGPKLLIQFQNNGVVDDSQLPKDRFSAERLKGVDSTLKIQPAKLEDSAVYLCASSLDRNEGEKLFFGSGTQLSVL.